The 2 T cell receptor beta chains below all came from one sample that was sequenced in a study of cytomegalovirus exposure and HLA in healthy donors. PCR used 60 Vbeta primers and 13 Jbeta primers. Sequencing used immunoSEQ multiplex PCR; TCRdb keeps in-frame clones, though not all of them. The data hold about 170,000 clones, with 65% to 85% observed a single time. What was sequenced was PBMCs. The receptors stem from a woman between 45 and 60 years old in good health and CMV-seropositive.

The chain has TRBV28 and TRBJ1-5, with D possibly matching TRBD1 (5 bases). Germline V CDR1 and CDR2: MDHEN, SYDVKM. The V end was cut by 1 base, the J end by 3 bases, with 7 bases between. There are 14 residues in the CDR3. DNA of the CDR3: TGTGCCAGCAGTTTATCACAGGTCAATCAGCCCCAGCATTTT. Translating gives CASSLSQVNQPQHF.

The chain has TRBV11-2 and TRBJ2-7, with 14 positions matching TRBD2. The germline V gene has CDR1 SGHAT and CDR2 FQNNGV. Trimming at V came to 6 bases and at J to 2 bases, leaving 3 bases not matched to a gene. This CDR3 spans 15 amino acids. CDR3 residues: CASRGTSGGPYEQYF. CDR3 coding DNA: TGTGCCAGCAGAGGGACTAGCGGGGGCCCCTACGAGCAGTACTTC. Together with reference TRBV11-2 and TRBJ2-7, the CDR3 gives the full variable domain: EAGVAQSPRYKIIEKRQSVAFWCNPISGHATLYWYQQILGQGPKLLIQFQNNGVVDDSQLPKDRFSAERLKGVDSTLKIQPAKLEDSAVYLCASRGTSGGPYEQYFGPGTRLTVT.